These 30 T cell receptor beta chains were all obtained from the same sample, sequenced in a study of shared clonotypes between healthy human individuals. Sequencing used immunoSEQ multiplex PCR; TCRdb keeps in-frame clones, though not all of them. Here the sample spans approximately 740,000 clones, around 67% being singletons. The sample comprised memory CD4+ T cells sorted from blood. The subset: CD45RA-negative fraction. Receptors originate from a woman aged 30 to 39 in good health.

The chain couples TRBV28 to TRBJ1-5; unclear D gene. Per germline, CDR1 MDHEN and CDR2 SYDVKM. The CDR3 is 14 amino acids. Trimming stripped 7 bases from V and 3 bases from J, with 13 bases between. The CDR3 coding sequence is TGTGCCAGCACGGGCTCGGTAAACAATCAGCCCCAGCATTTT. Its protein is CASTGSVNNQPQHF.

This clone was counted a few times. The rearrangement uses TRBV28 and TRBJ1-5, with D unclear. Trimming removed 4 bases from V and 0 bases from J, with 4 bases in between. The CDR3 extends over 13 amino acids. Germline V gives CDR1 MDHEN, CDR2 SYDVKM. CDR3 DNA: TGTGCCAGCAGTTACTATAGCAATCAGCCCCAGCATTTT. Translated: CASSYYSNQPQHF.

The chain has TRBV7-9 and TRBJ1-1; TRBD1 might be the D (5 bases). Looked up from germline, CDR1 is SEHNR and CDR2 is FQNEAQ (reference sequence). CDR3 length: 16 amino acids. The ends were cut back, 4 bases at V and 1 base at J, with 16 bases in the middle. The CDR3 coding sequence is TGTGCCAGCAGCTCCCGAGCCCGGGGGGAGAACACTGAAGCTTTCTTT. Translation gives CASSSRARGENTEAFF.

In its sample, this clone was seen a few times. CDR3 DNA sequence: TGTGCCAGCAGTTTATCGTGGGCTAATGAAAAACTGTTTTTT. Its protein is CASSLSWANEKLFF. This chain links TRBV27 with TRBJ1-4; D is undetermined. This CDR3 comprises 14 residues. V shed 0 bases and J shed 3 bases, with 5 bases lying between them. Germline V gene sequence: CDR1 MNHEY, CDR2 SMNVEV (reference sequence).

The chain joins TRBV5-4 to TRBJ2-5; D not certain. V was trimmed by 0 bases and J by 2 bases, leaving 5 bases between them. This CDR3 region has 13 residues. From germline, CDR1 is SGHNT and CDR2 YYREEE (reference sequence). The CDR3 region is CASSLELQETQYF. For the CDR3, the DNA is TGTGCCAGCAGCTTGGAACTGCAAGAGACCCAGTACTTC.

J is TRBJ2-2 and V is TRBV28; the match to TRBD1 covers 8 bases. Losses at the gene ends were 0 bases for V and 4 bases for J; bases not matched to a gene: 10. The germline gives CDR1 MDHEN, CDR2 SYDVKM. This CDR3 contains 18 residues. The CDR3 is CASSLWQGAILSTGELFF. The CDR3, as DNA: TGTGCCAGCAGTTTATGGCAGGGGGCCATTTTGAGCACCGGGGAGCTGTTTTTT.

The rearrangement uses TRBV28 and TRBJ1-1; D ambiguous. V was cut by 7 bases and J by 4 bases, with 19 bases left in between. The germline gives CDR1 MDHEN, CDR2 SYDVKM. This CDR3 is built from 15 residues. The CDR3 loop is CASIRLSLPITEAFF. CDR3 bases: TGTGCCAGCATCCGACTTAGCCTACCAATCACTGAAGCTTTCTTT.

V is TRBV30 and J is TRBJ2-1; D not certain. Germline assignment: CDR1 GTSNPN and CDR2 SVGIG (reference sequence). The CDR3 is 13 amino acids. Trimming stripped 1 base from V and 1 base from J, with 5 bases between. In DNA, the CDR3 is TGTGCCTGGAGTGGTAATTCCTACAATGAGCAGTTCTTC. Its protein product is CAWSGNSYNEQFF.

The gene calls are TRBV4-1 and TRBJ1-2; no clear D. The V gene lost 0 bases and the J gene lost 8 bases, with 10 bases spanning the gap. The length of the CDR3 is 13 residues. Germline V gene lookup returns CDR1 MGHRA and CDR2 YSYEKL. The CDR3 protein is CASSQEANRGYTF. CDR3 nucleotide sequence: TGCGCCAGCAGCCAAGAGGCCAATCGGGGCTACACCTTC.

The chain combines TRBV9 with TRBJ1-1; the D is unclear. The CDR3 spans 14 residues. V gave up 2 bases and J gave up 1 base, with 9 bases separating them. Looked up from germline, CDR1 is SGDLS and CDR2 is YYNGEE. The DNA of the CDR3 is TGTGCCAGCAGCGTTATGGACCCGAACACTGAAGCTTTCTTT. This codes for CASSVMDPNTEAFF.

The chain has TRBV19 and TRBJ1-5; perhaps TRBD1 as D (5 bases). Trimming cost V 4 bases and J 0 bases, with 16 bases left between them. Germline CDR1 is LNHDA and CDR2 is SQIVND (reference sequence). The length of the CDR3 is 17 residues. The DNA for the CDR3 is TGTGCCAGTAGTAGGCAGGGCCTCCTATATAGCAATCAGCCCCAGCATTTT. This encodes CASSRQGLLYSNQPQHF.

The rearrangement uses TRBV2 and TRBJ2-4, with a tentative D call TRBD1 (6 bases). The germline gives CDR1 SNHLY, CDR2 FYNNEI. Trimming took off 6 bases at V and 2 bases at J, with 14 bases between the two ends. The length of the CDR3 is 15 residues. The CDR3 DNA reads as TGTGCCAGCAGGTACCGGGACACAACCAAAAACATTCAGTACTTC. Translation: CASRYRDTTKNIQYF.

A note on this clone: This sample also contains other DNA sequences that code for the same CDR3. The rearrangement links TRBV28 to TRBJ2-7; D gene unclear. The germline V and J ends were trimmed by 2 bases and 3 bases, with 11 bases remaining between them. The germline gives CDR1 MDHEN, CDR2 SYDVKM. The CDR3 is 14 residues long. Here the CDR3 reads CASSLGAEIYEQYF. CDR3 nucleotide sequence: TGTGCCAGCAGTTTAGGAGCAGAAATCTACGAGCAGTACTTC.

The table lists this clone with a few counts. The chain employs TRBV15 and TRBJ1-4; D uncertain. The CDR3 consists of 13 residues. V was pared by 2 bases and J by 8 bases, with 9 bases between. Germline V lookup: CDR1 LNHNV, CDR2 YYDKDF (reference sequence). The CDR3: CATSRRGKEKLFF. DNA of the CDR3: TGTGCCACCAGCAGACGAGGTAAAGAAAAACTGTTTTTT.

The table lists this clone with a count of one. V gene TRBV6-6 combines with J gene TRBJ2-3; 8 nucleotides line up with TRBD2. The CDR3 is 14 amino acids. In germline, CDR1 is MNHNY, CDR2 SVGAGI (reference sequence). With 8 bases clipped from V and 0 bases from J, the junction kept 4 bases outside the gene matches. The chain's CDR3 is CASRASGSTDTQYF. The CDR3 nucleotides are TGTGCCAGCCGAGCTAGCGGGAGCACAGATACGCAGTATTTT.

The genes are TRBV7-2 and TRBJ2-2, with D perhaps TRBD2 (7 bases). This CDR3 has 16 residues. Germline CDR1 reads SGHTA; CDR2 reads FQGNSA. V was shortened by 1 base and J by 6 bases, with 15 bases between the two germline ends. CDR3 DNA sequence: TGTGCCAGCAGCTTAGGTCTAGCGGAGGGGGCCGGGGAGCTGTTTTTT. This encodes CASSLGLAEGAGELFF. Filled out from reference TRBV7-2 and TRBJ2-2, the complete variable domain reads GAGVSQSPSNKVTEKGKDVELRCDPISGHTALYWYRQSLGQGLEFLIYFQGNSAPDKSGLPSDRFSAERTGGSVSTLTIQRTQQEDSAVYLCASSLGLAEGAGELFFGEGSRLTVL.

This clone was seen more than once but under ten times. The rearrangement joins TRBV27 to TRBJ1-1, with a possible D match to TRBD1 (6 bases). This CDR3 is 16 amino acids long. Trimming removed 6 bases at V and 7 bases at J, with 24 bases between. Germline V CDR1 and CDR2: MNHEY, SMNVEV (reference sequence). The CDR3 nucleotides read TGTGCCAGCAGACTTGCCCCTACAGGGAGGGTAAATGAAGCTTTCTTT. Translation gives CASRLAPTGRVNEAFF.

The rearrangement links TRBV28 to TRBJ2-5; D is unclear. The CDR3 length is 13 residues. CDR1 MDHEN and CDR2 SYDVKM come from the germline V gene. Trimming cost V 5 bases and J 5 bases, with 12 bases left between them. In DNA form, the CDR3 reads TGTGCCAGCAGTCTTACCCGACTGGAGACCCAGTACTTC. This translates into CASSLTRLETQYF. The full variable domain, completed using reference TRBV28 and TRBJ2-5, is DVKVTQSSRYLVKRTGEKVFLECVQDMDHENMFWYRQDPGLGLRLIYFSYDVKMKEKGDIPEGYSVSREKKERFSLILESASTNQTSMYLCASSLTRLETQYFGPGTRLLVL.

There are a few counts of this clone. The CDR3 DNA follows: TGTGCCAGCAGTCAGACGGGGACTAGCCCCTACAATGAGCAGTTCTTC. This encodes CASSQTGTSPYNEQFF. The chain uses TRBV11-3 and TRBJ2-1; 9 bases map to TRBD2. Trimming at V came to 6 bases and at J to 2 bases, leaving 8 bases not matched to a gene. CDR3 size: 16 residues. Germline CDR1 reads SGHNT; CDR2 reads YENEEA.

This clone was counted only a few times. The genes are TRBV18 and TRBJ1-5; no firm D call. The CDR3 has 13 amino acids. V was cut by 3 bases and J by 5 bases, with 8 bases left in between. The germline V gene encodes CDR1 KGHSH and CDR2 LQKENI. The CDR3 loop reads CASSPRVDQPQHF. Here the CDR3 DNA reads TGTGCCAGCTCACCTCGTGTCGATCAGCCCCAGCATTTT.

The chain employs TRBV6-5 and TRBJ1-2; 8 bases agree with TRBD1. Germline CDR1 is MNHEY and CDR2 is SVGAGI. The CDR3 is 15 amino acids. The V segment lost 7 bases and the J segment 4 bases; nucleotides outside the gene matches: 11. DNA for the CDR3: TGTGCCAGCATCCCATCGGGACAGGCCGGCTATGGCTACACCTTC. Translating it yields CASIPSGQAGYGYTF.

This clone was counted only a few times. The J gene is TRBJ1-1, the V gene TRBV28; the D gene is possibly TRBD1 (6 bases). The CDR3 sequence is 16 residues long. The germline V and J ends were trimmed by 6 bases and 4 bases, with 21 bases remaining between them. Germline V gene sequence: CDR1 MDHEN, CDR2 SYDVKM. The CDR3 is CASRPSRGARTTEAFF. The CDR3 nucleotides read TGTGCCAGCAGACCTTCCAGGGGCGCCAGAACCACTGAAGCTTTCTTT.

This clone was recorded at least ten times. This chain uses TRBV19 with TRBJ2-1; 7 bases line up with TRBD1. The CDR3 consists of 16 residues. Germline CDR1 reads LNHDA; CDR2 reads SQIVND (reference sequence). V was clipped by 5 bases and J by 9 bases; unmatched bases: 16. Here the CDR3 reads CASSPSGGQSGGEQFF. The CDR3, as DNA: TGTGCCAGTAGTCCTTCTGGGGGACAGAGTGGGGGTGAGCAGTTCTTC.

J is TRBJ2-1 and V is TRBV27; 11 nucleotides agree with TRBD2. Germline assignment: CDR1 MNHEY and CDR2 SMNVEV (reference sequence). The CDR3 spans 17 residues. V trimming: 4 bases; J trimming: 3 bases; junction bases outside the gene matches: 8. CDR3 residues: CASSSTTGTSGYNEQFF. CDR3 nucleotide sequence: TGTGCCAGCAGTTCAACCACCGGGACTAGCGGCTACAATGAGCAGTTCTTC.

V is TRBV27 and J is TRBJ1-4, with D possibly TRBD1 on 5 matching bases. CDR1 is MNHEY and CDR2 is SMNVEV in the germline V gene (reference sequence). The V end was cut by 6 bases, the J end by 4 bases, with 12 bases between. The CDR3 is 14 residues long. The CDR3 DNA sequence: TGTGCCAGCAGGGCAGGGAACGTTAATGAAAAACTGTTTTTT. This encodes CASRAGNVNEKLFF.

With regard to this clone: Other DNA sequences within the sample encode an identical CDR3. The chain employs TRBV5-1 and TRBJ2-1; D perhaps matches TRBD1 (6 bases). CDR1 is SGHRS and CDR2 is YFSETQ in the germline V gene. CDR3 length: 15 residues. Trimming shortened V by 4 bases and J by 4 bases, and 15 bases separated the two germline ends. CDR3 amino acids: CASSPDSGSYNEQFF. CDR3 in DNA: TGCGCCAGCAGCCCGGACAGTGGGTCATACAATGAGCAGTTCTTC.

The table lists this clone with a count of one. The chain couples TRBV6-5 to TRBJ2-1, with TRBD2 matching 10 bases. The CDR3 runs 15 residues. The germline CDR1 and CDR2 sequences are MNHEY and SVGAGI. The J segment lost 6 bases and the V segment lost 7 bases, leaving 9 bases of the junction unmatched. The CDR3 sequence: CASTRAGGPINEQFF. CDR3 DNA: TGTGCCAGCACCAGAGCGGGAGGGCCAATCAATGAGCAGTTCTTC.

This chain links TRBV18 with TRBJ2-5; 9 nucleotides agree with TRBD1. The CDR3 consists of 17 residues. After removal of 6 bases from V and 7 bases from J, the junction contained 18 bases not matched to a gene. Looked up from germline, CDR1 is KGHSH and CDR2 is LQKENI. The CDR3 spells CASSSTPPGQGSGTQYF. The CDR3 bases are TGTGCCAGCTCGTCCACTCCCCCGGGACAGGGATCCGGGACCCAGTACTTC.

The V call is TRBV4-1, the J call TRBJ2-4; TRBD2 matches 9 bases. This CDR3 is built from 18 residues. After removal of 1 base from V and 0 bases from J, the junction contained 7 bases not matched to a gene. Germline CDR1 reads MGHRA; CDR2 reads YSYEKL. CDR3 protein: CASSQGLAVPSAKNIQYF. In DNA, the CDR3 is TGCGCCAGCAGCCAAGGACTAGCGGTTCCGTCAGCCAAAAACATTCAGTACTTC.

The DNA for the CDR3 is TGTGCCTGGAGTTCCGGACTAGCGGGGGTAGGCGAGCAGTACTTC. The encoded protein is CAWSSGLAGVGEQYF. The rearrangement uses TRBV30 and TRBJ2-7, with 13 bases matching TRBD2. V shed 2 bases and J 6 bases; nucleotides not matched to a gene: 7. The germline V gene has CDR1 GTSNPN and CDR2 SVGIG (reference sequence). The CDR3 consists of 15 residues. Together with reference TRBV30 and TRBJ2-7, the CDR3 gives the full variable domain: SQTIHQWPATLVQPVGSPLSLECTVEGTSNPNLYWYRQAAGRGLQLLFYSVGIGQISSEVPQNLSASRPQDRQFILSSKKLLLSDSGFYLCAWSSGLAGVGEQYFGPGTRLTVT.